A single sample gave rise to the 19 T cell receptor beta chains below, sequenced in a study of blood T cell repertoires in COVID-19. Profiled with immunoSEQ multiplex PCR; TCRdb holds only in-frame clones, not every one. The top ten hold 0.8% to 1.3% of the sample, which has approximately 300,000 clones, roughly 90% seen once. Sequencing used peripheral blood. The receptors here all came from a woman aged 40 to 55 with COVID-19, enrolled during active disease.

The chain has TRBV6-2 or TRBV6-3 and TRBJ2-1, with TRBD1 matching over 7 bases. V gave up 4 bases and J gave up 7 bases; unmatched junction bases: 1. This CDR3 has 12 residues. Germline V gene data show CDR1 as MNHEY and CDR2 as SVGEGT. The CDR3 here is CASSSDRNEQFF. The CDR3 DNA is TGTGCCAGCAGTTCGGACAGGAATGAGCAGTTCTTC.

CDR3 loop: CASTWTGGRSPLHF. CDR3 in DNA: TGTGCCAGTACCTGGACAGGGGGACGCTCACCCCTCCACTTT. V usage is TRBV19 and J usage is TRBJ1-6; 10 nucleotides agree with TRBD1. The ends lost 7 bases at V and 10 bases at J; junction bases unmatched: 7. The CDR3 is 14 residues long. Germline-derived CDR1 and CDR2 are LNHDA and SQIVND (reference sequence).

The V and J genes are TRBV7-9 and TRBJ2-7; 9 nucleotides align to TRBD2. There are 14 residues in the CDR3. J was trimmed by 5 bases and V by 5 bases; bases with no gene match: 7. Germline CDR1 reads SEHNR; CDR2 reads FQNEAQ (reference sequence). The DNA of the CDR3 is TGTGCCAGCAGCACATTGACTAGCGGCCACGAGCAGTACTTC. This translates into CASSTLTSGHEQYF.

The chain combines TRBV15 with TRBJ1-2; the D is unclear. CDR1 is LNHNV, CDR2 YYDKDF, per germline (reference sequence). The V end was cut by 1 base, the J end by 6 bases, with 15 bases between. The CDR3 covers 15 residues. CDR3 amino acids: CATSRGTEYQDGYTF. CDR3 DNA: TGTGCCACCAGCAGAGGAACAGAGTATCAAGATGGCTACACCTTC. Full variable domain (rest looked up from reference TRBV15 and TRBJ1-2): DAMVIQNPRYQVTQFGKPVTLSCSQTLNHNVMYWYQQKSSQAPKLLFHYYDKDFNNEADTPDNFQSRRPNTSFCFLDIRSPGLGDTAMYLCATSRGTEYQDGYTFGSGTRLTVV.

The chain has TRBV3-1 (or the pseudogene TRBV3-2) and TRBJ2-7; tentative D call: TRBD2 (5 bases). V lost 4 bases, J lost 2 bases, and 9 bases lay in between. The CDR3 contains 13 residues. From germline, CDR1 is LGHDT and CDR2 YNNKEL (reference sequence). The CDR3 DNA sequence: TGTGCCAGCAGCCGCACGCGGGCCTACGAGCAGTACTTC. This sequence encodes CASSRTRAYEQYF.

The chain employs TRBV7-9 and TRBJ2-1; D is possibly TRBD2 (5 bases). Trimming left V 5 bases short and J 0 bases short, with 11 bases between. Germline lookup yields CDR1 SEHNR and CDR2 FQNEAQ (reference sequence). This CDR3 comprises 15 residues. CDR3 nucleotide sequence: TGTGCCAGCAGCCCGTCCCGGGGCTCCTACAATGAGCAGTTCTTC. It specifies CASSPSRGSYNEQFF.

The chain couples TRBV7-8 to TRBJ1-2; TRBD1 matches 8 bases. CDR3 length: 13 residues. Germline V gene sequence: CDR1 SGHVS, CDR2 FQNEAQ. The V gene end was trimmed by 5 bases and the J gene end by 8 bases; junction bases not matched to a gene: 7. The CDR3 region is CASSVDRGGGYTF. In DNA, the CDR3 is TGTGCCAGCAGCGTCGACAGGGGCGGAGGCTACACCTTC. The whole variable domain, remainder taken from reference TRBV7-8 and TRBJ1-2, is GAGVSQSPRYKVAKRGQDVALRCDPISGHVSLFWYQQALGQGPEFLTYFQNEAQLDKSGLPSDRFFAERPEGSVSTLKIQRTQQEDSAVYLCASSVDRGGGYTFGSGTRLTVV.

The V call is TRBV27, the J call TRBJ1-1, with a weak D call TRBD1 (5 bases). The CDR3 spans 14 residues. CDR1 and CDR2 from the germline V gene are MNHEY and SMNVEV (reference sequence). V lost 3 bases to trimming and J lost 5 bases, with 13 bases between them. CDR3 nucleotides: TGTGCCAGCAGTTTCGATGATACAGGTACTGAAGCTTTCTTT. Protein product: CASSFDDTGTEAFF.

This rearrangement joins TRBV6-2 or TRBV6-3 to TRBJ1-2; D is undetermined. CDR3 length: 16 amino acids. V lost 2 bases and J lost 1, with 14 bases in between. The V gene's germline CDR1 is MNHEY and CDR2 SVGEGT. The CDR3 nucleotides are TGTGCCAGCAGTTACCCCCCCTGGAGAGGTAACTATGGCTACACCTTC. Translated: CASSYPPWRGNYGYTF.

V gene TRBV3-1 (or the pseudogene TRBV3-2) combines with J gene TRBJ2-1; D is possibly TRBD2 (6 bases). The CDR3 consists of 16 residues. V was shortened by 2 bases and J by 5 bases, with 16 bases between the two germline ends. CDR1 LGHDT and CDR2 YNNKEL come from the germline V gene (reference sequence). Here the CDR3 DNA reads TGTGCCAGCAGCCAACTTGTCCCTAGCGCGAACAATGAGCAGTTCTTC. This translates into CASSQLVPSANNEQFF.

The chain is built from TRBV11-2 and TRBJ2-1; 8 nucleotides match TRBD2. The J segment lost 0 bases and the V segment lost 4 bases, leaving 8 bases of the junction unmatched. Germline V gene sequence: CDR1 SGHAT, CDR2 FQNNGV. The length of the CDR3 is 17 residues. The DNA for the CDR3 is TGTGCCAGCAGCTCCACTAGCGGCCTTAGCTCCTACAATGAGCAGTTCTTC. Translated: CASSSTSGLSSYNEQFF.

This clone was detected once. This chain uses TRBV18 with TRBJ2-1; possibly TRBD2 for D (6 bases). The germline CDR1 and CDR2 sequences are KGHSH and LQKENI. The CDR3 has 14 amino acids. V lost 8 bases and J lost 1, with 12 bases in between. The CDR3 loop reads CASAGLQSYNEQFF. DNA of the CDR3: TGTGCCAGCGCGGGACTCCAATCCTACAATGAGCAGTTCTTC. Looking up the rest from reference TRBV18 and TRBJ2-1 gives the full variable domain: NAGVMQNPRHLVRRRGQEARLRCSPMKGHSHVYWYRQLPEEGLKFMVYLQKENIIDESGMPKERFSAEFPKEGPSILRIQQVVRGDSAAYFCASAGLQSYNEQFFGPGTRLTVL.

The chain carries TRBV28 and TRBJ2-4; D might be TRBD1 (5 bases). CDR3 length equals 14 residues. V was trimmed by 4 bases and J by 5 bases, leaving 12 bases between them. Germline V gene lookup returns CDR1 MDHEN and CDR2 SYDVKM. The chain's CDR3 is CASSSTGSENIQYF. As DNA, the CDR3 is TGTGCCAGCAGTTCAACAGGCTCCGAAAACATTCAGTACTTC. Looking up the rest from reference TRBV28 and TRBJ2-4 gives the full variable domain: DVKVTQSSRYLVKRTGEKVFLECVQDMDHENMFWYRQDPGLGLRLIYFSYDVKMKEKGDIPEGYSVSREKKERFSLILESASTNQTSMYLCASSSTGSENIQYFGAGTRLSVL.

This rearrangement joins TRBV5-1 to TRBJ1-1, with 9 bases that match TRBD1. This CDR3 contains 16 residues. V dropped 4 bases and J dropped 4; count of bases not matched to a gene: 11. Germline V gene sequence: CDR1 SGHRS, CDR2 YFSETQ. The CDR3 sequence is CASSHTGDRAVTEAFF. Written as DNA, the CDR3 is TGCGCCAGCAGCCATACCGGGGACAGGGCCGTCACTGAAGCTTTCTTT.

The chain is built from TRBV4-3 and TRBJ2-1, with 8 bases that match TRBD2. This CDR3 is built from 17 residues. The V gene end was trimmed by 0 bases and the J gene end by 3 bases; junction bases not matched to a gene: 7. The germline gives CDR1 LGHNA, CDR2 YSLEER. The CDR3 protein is CASSQEKGLALYNEQFF. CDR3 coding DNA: TGCGCCAGCAGCCAAGAGAAAGGACTAGCCCTCTACAATGAGCAGTTCTTC.

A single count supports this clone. The CDR3 DNA sequence: TGTGCCAGCAGAGACAGACCGTCGAACACCGGGGAGCTGTTTTTT. Amino acids: CASRDRPSNTGELFF. This chain connects TRBV9 to TRBJ2-2; maybe TRBD1 (5 bases). CDR1 and CDR2 from the germline V gene are SGDLS and YYNGEE. The CDR3 runs 15 residues. V gave up 5 bases and J gave up 0 bases, with 11 bases separating them.

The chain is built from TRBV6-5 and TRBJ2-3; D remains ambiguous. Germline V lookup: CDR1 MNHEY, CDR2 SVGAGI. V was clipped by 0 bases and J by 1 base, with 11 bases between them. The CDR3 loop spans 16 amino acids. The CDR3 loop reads CASSYSFLLRTDTQYF. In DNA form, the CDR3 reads TGTGCCAGCAGTTACTCCTTCTTACTCCGCACAGATACGCAGTATTTT.

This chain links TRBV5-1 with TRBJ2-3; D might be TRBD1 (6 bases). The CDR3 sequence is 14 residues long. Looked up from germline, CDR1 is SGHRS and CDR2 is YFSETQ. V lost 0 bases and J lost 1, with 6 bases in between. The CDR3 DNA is TGCGCCAGCAGCTTGGACAGGGGCACAGATACGCAGTATTTT. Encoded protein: CASSLDRGTDTQYF. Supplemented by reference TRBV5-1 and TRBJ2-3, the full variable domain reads KAGVTQTPRYLIKTRGQQVTLSCSPISGHRSVSWYQQTPGQGLQFLFEYFSETQRNKGNFPGRFSGRQFSNSRSEMNVSTLELGDSALYLCASSLDRGTDTQYFGPGTRLTVL.

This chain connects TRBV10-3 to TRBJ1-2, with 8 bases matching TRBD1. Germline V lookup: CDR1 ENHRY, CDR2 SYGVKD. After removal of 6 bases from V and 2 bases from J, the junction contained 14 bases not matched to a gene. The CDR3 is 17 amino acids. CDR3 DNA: TGTGCCATCAGGACGCTCGGACAGGGAGGGTTCAACTATGGCTACACCTTC. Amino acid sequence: CAIRTLGQGGFNYGYTF.